Listed here are 29 T cell receptor beta chains from one sample, sequenced in a study of patients and donors after allogeneic stem cell transplantation. Using its own MiXCR run on the RT-PCR reads, TCRdb lists one record per CDR3 protein. The sample records about 160,000 distinct CDR3 sequences, nearly 25% being singletons. Sequencing input: blood, either unsorted or a sorted T cell fraction (not recorded which). These receptors were obtained from a human donor who was either an allogeneic HSCT recipient or a stem cell or donor lymphocyte infusion donor (not recorded which). It is not recorded whose cells these are; they may come from a transplant donor.

This chain connects TRBV7-9 to TRBJ2-3; D ambiguous. The germline V and J ends were trimmed by 10 bases and 0 bases, with 23 bases remaining between them. Germline CDR1 and CDR2: SEHNR and FQNEAQ (reference sequence). This CDR3 has 17 amino acids. CDR3 loop: CATKPWVPHSSTDTQYF. CDR3 nucleotides: TGTGCCACCAAGCCTTGGGTTCCCCACTCTAGCACAGATACGCAGTATTTT.

This clonotype was seen a handful of times. The chain combines TRBV20-1 with TRBJ1-3, with D possibly TRBD1 on 6 matching bases. The germline gives CDR1 DFQATT, CDR2 SNEGSKA (reference sequence). The germline V and J ends were trimmed by 5 bases and 0 bases, with 11 bases remaining between them. The CDR3 has 14 amino acids. As DNA, the CDR3 is TGCAGTGCTTCCGACAGGAGCTCTGGAAACACCATATATTTT. Translation gives CSASDRSSGNTIYF.

The CDR3 sequence: CASSRGGSYGYTF. The DNA for the CDR3 is TGTGCCAGCAGTCGGGGAGGGAGCTATGGCTACACCTTC. V gene TRBV12-3 or TRBV12-4 combines with J gene TRBJ1-2; D gene unclear. The V end was cut by 5 bases, the J end by 4 bases, with 11 bases between. There are 13 residues in the CDR3.

The chain joins TRBV3-1 to TRBJ2-5; 8 nucleotides match TRBD2. Germline values: CDR1 LGHDT, CDR2 YNNKEL (reference sequence). The V segment lost 0 bases and the J segment 1 base; nucleotides outside the gene matches: 10. CDR3 length: 18 amino acids. This CDR3 reads CASSQDLWRGESQETQYF. DNA of the CDR3: TGTGCCAGCAGCCAAGATCTTTGGCGGGGGGAGTCCCAAGAGACCCAGTACTTC.

This clonotype was observed a handful of times. The chain combines TRBV7-3 with TRBJ1-1, with D unclear. V was shortened by 4 bases and J by 10 bases, with 16 bases between the two germline ends. Germline V lookup: CDR1 SGHTA, CDR2 FQGTGA. This CDR3 has 13 residues. The CDR3 is CASSSTGPSGAFF. CDR3 coding DNA: TGTGCCAGCAGCTCGACTGGGCCGTCCGGAGCTTTCTTT.

In this sample, this clonotype turned up a few times. This chain joins TRBV6-6 and TRBJ2-3, with D possibly matching TRBD1 (6 bases). The germline V gene encodes CDR1 MNHNY and CDR2 SVGAGI (reference sequence). Trimming took off 6 bases at V and 0 bases at J, with 25 bases between the two ends. This CDR3 region has 19 residues. This chain's CDR3 is CASSSGWGRLSRSTDTQYF. The CDR3 DNA follows: TGTGCCAGCAGCTCAGGGTGGGGGCGTCTTAGCCGTAGCACAGATACGCAGTATTTT.

The chain links TRBV29-1 to TRBJ2-1; 8 bases are a match to TRBD2. This CDR3 comprises 15 residues. Germline V CDR1 and CDR2: SQVTM, ANQGSEA. V lost 1 base and J lost 0; bases outside the gene matches: 2. The CDR3 region is CSVEGGGSSYNEQFF. The CDR3, as DNA: TGCAGCGTTGAAGGCGGGGGGAGCTCCTACAATGAGCAGTTCTTC.

This chain links TRBV20-1 with TRBJ1-1; 8 bases agree with TRBD1. V trimming: 6 bases; J trimming: 6 bases; junction bases outside the gene matches: 9. The CDR3 runs 13 residues. Germline V lookup: CDR1 DFQATT, CDR2 SNEGSKA (reference sequence). CDR3 in DNA: TGCAGTGCCATTAGGACAGGGTCTCCTGAAGCTTTCTTT. Translated: CSAIRTGSPEAFF.

The chain links TRBV7-4 to TRBJ2-1, with 11 bases matching TRBD2. Germline V CDR1 and CDR2: SGHVT, SQSDAQ. The CDR3 spans 17 residues. The J segment lost 5 bases and the V segment lost 4 bases, leaving 10 bases of the junction unmatched. The CDR3 is CASSSPGTSGTNNEQFF. CDR3 DNA sequence: TGTGCCAGCAGCTCGCCTGGGACTAGCGGAACCAACAATGAGCAGTTCTTC. The variable domain in full, completed from reference TRBV7-4 and TRBJ2-1, reads GAGVSQSPRYKVAKRGRDVALRCDSISGHVTLYWYRQTLGQGSEVLTYSQSDAQRDKSGRPSGRFSAERPERSVSTLKIQRTEQGDSAVYLCASSSPGTSGTNNEQFFGPGTRLTVL.

V is TRBV7-2 and J is TRBJ1-6; tentative D call: TRBD1 (5 bases). Germline V lookup: CDR1 SGHTA, CDR2 FQGNSA. The CDR3 loop spans 16 amino acids. Trimming pared 1 base from V and 10 bases from J, leaving 17 bases between. CDR3: CASSLGESGGRSPLHF. Written as DNA, the CDR3 is TGTGCCAGCAGCTTAGGGGAATCCGGGGGAAGATCACCCCTCCACTTT. Complete variable domain (other parts from reference TRBV7-2 and TRBJ1-6): GAGVSQSPSNKVTEKGKDVELRCDPISGHTALYWYRQSLGQGLEFLIYFQGNSAPDKSGLPSDRFSAERTGGSVSTLTIQRTQQEDSAVYLCASSLGESGGRSPLHFGNGTRLTVT.

The gene calls are TRBV12-3 or TRBV12-4 and TRBJ2-7, with a weak D call TRBD1 (5 bases). Deletions cut 3 bases from V and 2 bases from J, with 8 bases between. The CDR3 has 13 residues. For the CDR3, the DNA is TGTGCCAGCAGTTTTCAGGGCACCTACGAGCAGTACTTC. Encoded protein: CASSFQGTYEQYF.

This chain links TRBV4-1 with TRBJ2-3; D may be TRBD1 or TRBD2 (6 bases each). V shed 4 bases and J shed 0 bases, with 11 bases lying between them. Germline V gene sequence: CDR1 MGHRA, CDR2 YSYEKL. The CDR3 covers 15 residues. CDR3 bases: TGCGCCAGCAGCCTAAGAGGGGGGAGCACAGATACGCAGTATTTT. Amino acids: CASSLRGGSTDTQYF.

This chain connects TRBV19 to TRBJ1-4; maybe TRBD1 (5 bases). The ends were cut back, 6 bases at V and 0 bases at J, with 20 bases in the middle. Germline lookup yields CDR1 LNHDA and CDR2 SQIVND (reference sequence). This CDR3 contains 18 residues. CDR3 sequence reads: CASRLTDWRGSTNEKLFF. The CDR3 coding sequence is TGTGCCAGTAGGCTGACAGACTGGAGGGGATCAACTAATGAAAAACTGTTTTTT.

This clonotype was seen only a few times. The chain combines TRBV27 with TRBJ2-7; maybe TRBD1 (5 bases). CDR1 and CDR2 from the germline V gene are MNHEY and SMNVEV (reference sequence). V lost 0 bases and J lost 5, with 5 bases in between. This CDR3 is 12 amino acids long. The CDR3 sequence: CASSLSGDEQYF. The CDR3 region has the DNA TGTGCCAGCAGTTTATCAGGGGACGAGCAGTACTTC.

This clonotype has a handful of counts. The rearrangement uses TRBV3-1 and TRBJ1-4; no firm D call. The CDR3 has 18 amino acids. Trimming shortened V by 0 bases and J by 4 bases, and 18 bases separated the two germline ends. Germline values: CDR1 LGHDT, CDR2 YNNKEL (reference sequence). The CDR3 DNA reads TGTGCCAGCAGCCAAGATCCCCCCTGGCTACAACTTAATGAAAAACTGTTTTTT. This gives the protein CASSQDPPWLQLNEKLFF. The variable domain in full, with the rest retrieved from reference TRBV3-1 and TRBJ1-4, is DTAVSQTPKYLVTQMGNDKSIKCEQNLGHDTMYWYKQDSKKFLKIMFSYNNKELIINETVPNRFSPKSPDKAHLNLHINSLELGDSAVYFCASSQDPPWLQLNEKLFFGSGTQLSVL.

This rearrangement joins TRBV20-1 to TRBJ1-5, with D maybe TRBD1 (6 bases). Trimming removed 3 bases from V and 3 bases from J, with 18 bases in between. Looked up from germline, CDR1 is DFQATT and CDR2 is SNEGSKA (reference sequence). This CDR3 region has 16 residues. CDR3 DNA sequence: TGCAGTGCTAGTAAGGGGGAGGGACCATTCAATCAGCCCCAGCATTTT. This sequence encodes CSASKGEGPFNQPQHF.

The rearrangement joins TRBV2 to TRBJ1-1; the D is unclear. Trimming took 7 bases from V and 6 from J, leaving 9 bases between them. The CDR3 loop spans 11 amino acids. Germline assignment: CDR1 SNHLY and CDR2 FYNNEI. CDR3 amino acids: CASITSSEAFF. The CDR3 nucleotides read TGTGCCAGCATCACATCATCTGAAGCTTTCTTT.

This clonotype appeared a few times. J is TRBJ2-7 and V is TRBV5-5; 7 positions match TRBD2. Trimming at V came to 4 bases and at J to 3 bases, leaving 10 bases not matched to a gene. This CDR3 has 15 amino acids. Germline V gene lookup returns CDR1 SGHKS and CDR2 YYEKEE (reference sequence). The CDR3 bases are TGTGCCAGCAGCGCCCTAGGTGGACTAGTCTACGAGCAGTACTTC. It encodes CASSALGGLVYEQYF. Combining the CDR3 with reference TRBV5-5 and TRBJ2-7 gives the whole variable domain DAGVTQSPTHLIKTRGQQVTLRCSPISGHKSVSWYQQVLGQGPQFIFQYYEKEERGRGNFPDRFSARQFPNYSSELNVNALLLGDSALYLCASSALGGLVYEQYFGPGTRLTVT.

The CDR3 is CASSLSGQGIDTEAFF. The CDR3 region has the DNA TGCGCCAGCAGCTTAAGTGGACAGGGGATCGACACTGAAGCTTTCTTT. The genes are TRBV5-1 and TRBJ1-1; 9 nucleotides line up with TRBD1. Trimming at V came to 2 bases and at J to 3 bases, leaving 8 bases not matched to a gene. This CDR3 has 16 residues. CDR1 is SGHRS, CDR2 YFSETQ, per germline. Variable domain in full (rest from reference TRBV5-1 and TRBJ1-1): KAGVTQTPRYLIKTRGQQVTLSCSPISGHRSVSWYQQTPGQGLQFLFEYFSETQRNKGNFPGRFSGRQFSNSRSEMNVSTLELGDSALYLCASSLSGQGIDTEAFFGQGTRLTVV.

This clonotype was seen once. This rearrangement joins TRBV7-3 to TRBJ2-1; D call uncertain. Trimming removed 2 bases from V and 1 base from J, with 3 bases in between. CDR3 length: 13 residues. Germline-derived CDR1 and CDR2 are SGHTA and FQGTGA. CDR3 amino acids: CASSLQSYNEQFF. In DNA form, the CDR3 reads TGTGCCAGCAGCTTACAGTCCTACAATGAGCAGTTCTTC. The whole variable domain, filled in from reference TRBV7-3 and TRBJ2-1, reads GAGVSQTPSNKVTEKGKYVELRCDPISGHTALYWYRQSLGQGPEFLIYFQGTGAADDSGLPNDRFFAVRPEGSVSTLKIQRTERGDSAVYLCASSLQSYNEQFFGPGTRLTVL.

The sample holds a few counts of this clonotype. This sequence joins TRBV28 and TRBJ2-1; 15 nucleotides align to TRBD2. Per the germline V gene, CDR1 is MDHEN and CDR2 is SYDVKM. V lost 6 bases, J lost 1 base, and 13 bases stayed unmatched. The CDR3 contains 20 residues. The CDR3, as DNA: TGTGCCAGCAGGCCTCGGACTAGCGGGAGGGCCTGGAGTTCCTACAATGAGCAGTTCTTC. Translating it yields CASRPRTSGRAWSSYNEQFF. Drawing the rest from reference TRBV28 and TRBJ2-1, the complete variable domain is DVKVTQSSRYLVKRTGEKVFLECVQDMDHENMFWYRQDPGLGLRLIYFSYDVKMKEKGDIPEGYSVSREKKERFSLILESASTNQTSMYLCASRPRTSGRAWSSYNEQFFGPGTRLTVL.

In this sample, this clonotype turned up many times. The chain recombines TRBV6-2 or TRBV6-3 with TRBJ1-2; 7 bases fit TRBD1. With V trimmed by 5 bases and J by 5 bases, 5 bases remained unmatched. CDR1 is MNHEY and CDR2 is SVGEGT in the germline V gene. The CDR3 totals 13 residues. CDR3 loop: CASSLGTAYGYTF. The CDR3 DNA follows: TGTGCCAGCAGTCTCGGGACAGCTTATGGCTACACCTTC.

The CDR3: CSVMGGPSGETQYF. The CDR3 nucleotides read TGCAGCGTAATGGGGGGGCCGTCGGGAGAGACCCAGTACTTC. This chain joins TRBV29-1 and TRBJ2-5; TRBD2 is a possible D gene (7 bases). The CDR3 runs 14 residues. CDR1 and CDR2 from the germline V gene are SQVTM and ANQGSEA. Trimming cost V 6 bases and J 4 bases, with 18 bases left between them.

The rearrangement uses TRBV12-3 or TRBV12-4 and TRBJ2-3; 8 bases are shared with TRBD1. Germline trimming cut 7 bases from V and 4 bases from J; bases unmatched to any gene: 7. The CDR3 sequence is 14 residues long. The CDR3, as DNA: TGTGCCAGCATTAAGGACAGGGCCGCAGATACGCAGTATTTT. It translates to CASIKDRAADTQYF.

This rearrangement joins TRBV21-1 to TRBJ1-1; the DNA was not compared with TRBD1, the D call given in the table. TRBV21-1 is flagged as a pseudogene. The CDR3 consists of 13 residues. The chain's CDR3 is CASSRGTNTEAFF. The DNA for the CDR3 is TGTGCCAGCAGCAGAGGGACGAACACTGAAGCTTTCTTT.

V is TRBV5-1 and J is TRBJ2-7; 7 bases agree with TRBD2. The J segment lost 0 bases and the V segment lost 4 bases, leaving 7 bases of the junction unmatched. CDR3 length equals 15 residues. Germline loops: CDR1 SGHRS, CDR2 YFSETQ. CDR3: CASSRLRTSSYEQYF. In DNA form, the CDR3 reads TGCGCCAGCAGCAGACTCCGGACTAGCTCCTACGAGCAGTACTTC.

This clonotype was detected only once. The chain recombines TRBV7-6 with TRBJ2-1; 7 bases are a match to TRBD2. Germline-derived CDR1 and CDR2 are SGHVS and FNYEAQ. V was clipped by 0 bases and J by 6 bases; unmatched bases: 8. This CDR3 comprises 16 residues. The DNA for the CDR3 is TGTGCCAGCAGCTTAGCGGCGGGAGTAGGGTCCAATGAGCAGTTCTTC. Amino acids: CASSLAAGVGSNEQFF.

This chain connects TRBV5-1 to TRBJ2-3; possibly TRBD2 for D (7 bases). Germline-derived CDR1 and CDR2 are SGHRS and YFSETQ. V lost 1 base to trimming and J lost 5 bases, with 14 bases between them. The CDR3 has 15 residues. This chain's CDR3 is CASSLLGGLRDTQYF. In nucleotides, the CDR3 is TGCGCCAGCAGCTTGTTAGGGGGACTAAGAGATACGCAGTATTTT.

This clonotype has just a few counts. The V gene is TRBV24-1, the J gene TRBJ2-3; TRBD1 matches at 8 bases. This CDR3 region has 14 residues. V shed 3 bases, J shed 4 bases, and the junction held 2 bases outside the gene matches. CDR1 KGHDR and CDR2 SFDVKD come from the germline V gene. In DNA form, the CDR3 reads TGTGCCACCAGTGATACAGGGGGAGCAGATACGCAGTATTTT. Protein: CATSDTGGADTQYF.